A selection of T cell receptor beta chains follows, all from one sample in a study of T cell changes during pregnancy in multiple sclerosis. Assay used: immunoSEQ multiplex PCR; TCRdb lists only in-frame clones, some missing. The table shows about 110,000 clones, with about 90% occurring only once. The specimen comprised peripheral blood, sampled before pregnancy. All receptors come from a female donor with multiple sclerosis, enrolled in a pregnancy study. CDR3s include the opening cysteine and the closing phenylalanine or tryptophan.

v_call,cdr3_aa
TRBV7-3,CASSLSGRGGTGELFF
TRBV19,CASTGTGYGYTF
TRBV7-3,CASSLSGFSYNEQFF
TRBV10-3,CAISESDRSAQPQHF
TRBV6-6,CASRLTSGVETQYF
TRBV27,CASSLLAVRRDTEAFF
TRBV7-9,CASNSGGYGEQYF
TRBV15,CATSRDSSPNYEQYF
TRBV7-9,CASSYPGSNQPQHF
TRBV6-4,CASSLVADQPQHF
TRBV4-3,CASSQALDRENWNYGYTF
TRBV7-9,CASSLSGGPPYEQYF
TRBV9,CASSARQAATEAFF
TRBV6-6,CASRDRAGSYNSPLHF
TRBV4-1,CASSRVVSVTNEKLFF
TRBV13,CASSFGLAGGQNEQFF
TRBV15,CATSQDRYNEQFF
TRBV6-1,CASSEAVRGIQYF
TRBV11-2,CASSLEGLAGSTGELFF
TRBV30,CAWSVLLTDTQYF
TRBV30,CAWSVLQGRGNYGYTF
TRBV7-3,CASSSAGEETQYF
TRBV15,CATSRDPVGGPADTQYF
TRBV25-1,CASSPGFAYGYTF
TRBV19,CASSIDGGQANTEAFF
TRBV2,CASSTDYGYTF
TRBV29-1,CSALTSGHEQYF
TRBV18,CASSPLAGVNEQYF
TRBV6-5,CASSSVTGFGEQYF
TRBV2,CASSDLGLDLSEQFF
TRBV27,CASSLAQGVRFF